This entry features one T cell receptor beta chain sequence. This sample is drawn from a study of blood T cell repertoires in COVID-19. Measured with immunoSEQ multiplex PCR; TCRdb has only the in-frame clones, and not every one. The table shows about 150,000 clones, with 70% to 85% occurring only once. This CDR3 spans 17 amino acids. The V end was cut by 4 bases, the J end by 0 bases, with 16 bases between. Germline V gene lookup returns CDR1 LNHDA and CDR2 SQIVND (reference sequence). The sequenced sample was peripheral blood. This sequence was found in a man aged 55 to 70 with COVID-19, enrolled during active disease. The rearrangement uses TRBV19 and TRBJ1-3; maybe TRBD1 (5 bases). CDR3 nucleotides: TGTGCCAGTAGTACTACTGGCAGGGCGCTCTCTGGAAACACCATATATTTT. This sequence encodes CASSTTGRALSGNTIYF. The variable domain in full, with the rest retrieved from reference TRBV19 and TRBJ1-3, is DGGITQSPKYLFRKEGQNVTLSCEQNLNHDAMYWYRQDPGQGLRLIYYSQIVNDFQKGDIAEGYSVSREKKESFPLTVTSAQKNPTAFYLCASSTTGRALSGNTIYFGEGSWLTVV.